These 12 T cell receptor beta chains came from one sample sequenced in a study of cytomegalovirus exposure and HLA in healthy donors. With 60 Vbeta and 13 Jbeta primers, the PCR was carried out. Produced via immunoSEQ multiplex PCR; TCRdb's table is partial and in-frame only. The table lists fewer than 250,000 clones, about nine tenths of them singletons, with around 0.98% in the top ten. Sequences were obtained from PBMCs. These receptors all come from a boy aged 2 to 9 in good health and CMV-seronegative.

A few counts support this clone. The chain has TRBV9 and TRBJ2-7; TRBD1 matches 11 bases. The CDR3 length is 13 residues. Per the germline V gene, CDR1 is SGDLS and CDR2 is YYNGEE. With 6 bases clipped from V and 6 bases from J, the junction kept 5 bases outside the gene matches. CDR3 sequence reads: CASNLGQGGEQYF. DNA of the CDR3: TGTGCCAGCAACTTGGGACAGGGGGGCGAGCAGTACTTC.

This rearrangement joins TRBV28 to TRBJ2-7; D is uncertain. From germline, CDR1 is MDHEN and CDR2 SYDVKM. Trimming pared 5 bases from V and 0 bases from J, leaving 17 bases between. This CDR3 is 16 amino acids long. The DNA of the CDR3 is TGTGCCAGCAGTGAACCGTTGGCGGCCTTCTCCTACGAGCAGTACTTC. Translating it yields CASSEPLAAFSYEQYF.

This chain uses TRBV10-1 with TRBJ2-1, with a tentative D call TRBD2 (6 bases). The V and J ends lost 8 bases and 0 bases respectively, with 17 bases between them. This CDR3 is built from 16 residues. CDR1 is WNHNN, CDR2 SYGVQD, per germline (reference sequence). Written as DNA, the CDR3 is TGCGCCAGCGAGGTTTTTAGCGGAGGCTCCTACAATGAGCAGTTCTTC. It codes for CASEVFSGGSYNEQFF.

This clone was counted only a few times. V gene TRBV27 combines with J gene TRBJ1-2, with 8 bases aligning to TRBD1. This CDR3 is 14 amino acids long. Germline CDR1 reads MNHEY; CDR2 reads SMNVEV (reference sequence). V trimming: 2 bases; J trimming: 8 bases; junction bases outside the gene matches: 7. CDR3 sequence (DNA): TGTGCCAGCAGTTTAAGGGCAGGGGGCGCGGGCTACACCTTC. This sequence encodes CASSLRAGGAGYTF.

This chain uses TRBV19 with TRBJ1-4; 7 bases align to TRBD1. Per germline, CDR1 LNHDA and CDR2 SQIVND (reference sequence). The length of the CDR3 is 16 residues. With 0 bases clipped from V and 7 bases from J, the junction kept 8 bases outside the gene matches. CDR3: CASSIDRRTGGEKLFF. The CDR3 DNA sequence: TGTGCCAGTAGTATAGATCGAAGGACAGGCGGTGAAAAACTGTTTTTT.

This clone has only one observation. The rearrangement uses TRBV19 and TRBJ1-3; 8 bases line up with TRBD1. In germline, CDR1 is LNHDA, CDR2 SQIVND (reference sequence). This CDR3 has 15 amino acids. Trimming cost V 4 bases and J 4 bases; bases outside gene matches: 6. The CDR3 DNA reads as TGTGCCAGTAGTAGCCAGACAGGGGCCGGAAACACCATATATTTT. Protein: CASSSQTGAGNTIYF.

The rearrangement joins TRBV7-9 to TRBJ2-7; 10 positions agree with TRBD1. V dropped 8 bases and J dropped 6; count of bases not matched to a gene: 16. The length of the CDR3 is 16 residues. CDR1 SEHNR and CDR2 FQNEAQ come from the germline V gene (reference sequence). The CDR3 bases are TGTGCCAGCTTCCCGGACAGGGGGGGGCTGAGTGGCGAGCAGTACTTC. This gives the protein CASFPDRGGLSGEQYF.

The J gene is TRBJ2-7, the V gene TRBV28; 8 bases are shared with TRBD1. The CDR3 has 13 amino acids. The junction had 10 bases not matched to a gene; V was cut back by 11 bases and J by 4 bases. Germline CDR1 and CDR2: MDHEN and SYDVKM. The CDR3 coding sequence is TGTGCCTCCCGGGGGACAGGAGAATACGAGCAGTACTTC. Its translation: CASRGTGEYEQYF.

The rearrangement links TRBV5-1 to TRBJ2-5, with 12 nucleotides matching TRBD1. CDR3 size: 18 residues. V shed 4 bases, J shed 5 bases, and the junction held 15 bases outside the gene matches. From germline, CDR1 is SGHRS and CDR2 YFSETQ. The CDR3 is CASSPGTGGLPGSETQYF. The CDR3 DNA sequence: TGCGCCAGCAGCCCTGGGACAGGGGGCCTTCCTGGGTCGGAGACCCAGTACTTC.

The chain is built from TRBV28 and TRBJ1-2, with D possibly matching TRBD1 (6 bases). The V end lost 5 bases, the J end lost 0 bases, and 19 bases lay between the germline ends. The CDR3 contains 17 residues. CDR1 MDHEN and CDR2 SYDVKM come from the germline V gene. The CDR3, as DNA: TGTGCCAGCAGTCTCCGGGACACCTATACAGCTAACTATGGCTACACCTTC. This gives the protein CASSLRDTYTANYGYTF.

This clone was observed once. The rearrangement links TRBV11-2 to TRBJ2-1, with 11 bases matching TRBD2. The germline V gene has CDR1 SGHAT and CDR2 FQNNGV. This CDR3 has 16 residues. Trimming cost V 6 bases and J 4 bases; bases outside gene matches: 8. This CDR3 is CASRTLAGGQYNEQFF. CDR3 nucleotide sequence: TGTGCCAGCAGAACCTTAGCGGGGGGGCAGTACAATGAGCAGTTCTTC.

CDR3 DNA: TGCGCCAGTACCAGAAAGGGGCAATCTAACGAGCAGTACTTC. Its protein product is CASTRKGQSNEQYF. This sequence joins TRBV10-1 and TRBJ2-7, with D maybe TRBD1 (5 bases). The length of the CDR3 is 14 residues. The germline V gene has CDR1 WNHNN and CDR2 SYGVQD (reference sequence). V lost 9 bases to trimming and J lost 5 bases, with 20 bases between them.